These 6 T cell receptor beta chains originate from one sample sequenced in a study of T-cell memory formation after mild COVID-19. TCRdb analysed the 5' RACE reads with MiXCR anew, one entry per CDR3 protein. The top ten hold approximately 8.4% of the sample, which has hundreds of thousands of distinct CDR3 sequences, about 20% seen once. The sequenced sample consisted of PBMCs or a T cell subset sorted from them (not recorded which). These receptors were taken from an adult woman who had mild COVID-19 (a few samples of this study predate the infection). Cell type and time point are not known.

This chain uses TRBV7-9 with TRBJ2-5; 11 nucleotides align to TRBD2. The CDR3 has 16 amino acids. Per the germline V gene, CDR1 is SEHNR and CDR2 is FQNEAQ (reference sequence). The junction had 9 bases not matched to a gene; V was cut back by 4 bases and J by 5 bases. CDR3 region: CASSWVAGGPAETQYF. The CDR3 DNA reads as TGTGCCAGCAGCTGGGTAGCGGGAGGGCCGGCGGAGACCCAGTACTTC.

The chain carries TRBV6-5 and TRBJ1-5, with 8 bases identical to TRBD1. Germline CDR1 MNHEY, CDR2 SVGAGI. This CDR3 contains 15 residues. With 5 bases clipped from V and 5 bases from J, the junction kept 8 bases outside the gene matches. CDR3 coding DNA: TGTGCCAGCAGTCAGGACAGGGACCGAGATCAGCCCCAGCATTTT. This translates into CASSQDRDRDQPQHF.

This clonotype has only a few counts. V gene TRBV6-6 combines with J gene TRBJ1-2; 7 nucleotides match TRBD1. V lost 8 bases, J lost 4 bases, and 7 bases stayed unmatched. The CDR3 runs 13 residues. Germline CDR1 is MNHNY and CDR2 is SVGAGI (reference sequence). The CDR3 DNA is TGTGCCAGCGCGAGGGACAGACTCTATGGCTACACCTTC. Its protein is CASARDRLYGYTF.

This clonotype was counted a few times. The CDR3 coding sequence is TGTGCCACCAGCAGAGAACGGGGGGCGCCTAATGAAAAACTGTTTTTT. Translating it yields CATSRERGAPNEKLFF. This sequence joins TRBV15 and TRBJ1-4; D perhaps matches TRBD1 (6 bases). The CDR3 is made up of 16 amino acids. The V gene lost 0 bases and the J gene lost 3 bases, with 11 bases spanning the gap. CDR1 and CDR2 from the germline V gene are LNHNV and YYDKDF (reference sequence). Combining the CDR3 with reference TRBV15 and TRBJ1-4 gives the whole variable domain DAMVIQNPRYQVTQFGKPVTLSCSQTLNHNVMYWYQQKSSQAPKLLFHYYDKDFNNEADTPDNFQSRRPNTSFCFLDIRSPGLGDTAMYLCATSRERGAPNEKLFFGSGTQLSVL.

This clonotype was recorded a few times. The chain employs TRBV20-1 and TRBJ1-4; D gene uncertain. V lost 5 bases to trimming and J lost 0 bases, with 4 bases between them. Germline V lookup: CDR1 DFQATT, CDR2 SNEGSKA (reference sequence). CDR3 length: 12 amino acids. CDR3 sequence: CSARTTNEKLFF. The DNA for the CDR3 is TGCAGTGCTCGTACAACTAATGAAAAACTGTTTTTT.

This clonotype was counted between two and nine times. This chain connects TRBV6-4 to TRBJ2-2; D may match TRBD1 or TRBD2 (5 bases each). CDR1 and CDR2 from the germline V gene are MRHNA and SNTAGT. V lost 6 bases, J lost 3 bases, and 11 bases lay in between. CDR3 length: 14 residues. The CDR3 here is CASRGTDHTGELFF. CDR3 DNA: TGTGCCAGCAGAGGGACGGACCACACCGGGGAGCTGTTTTTT.